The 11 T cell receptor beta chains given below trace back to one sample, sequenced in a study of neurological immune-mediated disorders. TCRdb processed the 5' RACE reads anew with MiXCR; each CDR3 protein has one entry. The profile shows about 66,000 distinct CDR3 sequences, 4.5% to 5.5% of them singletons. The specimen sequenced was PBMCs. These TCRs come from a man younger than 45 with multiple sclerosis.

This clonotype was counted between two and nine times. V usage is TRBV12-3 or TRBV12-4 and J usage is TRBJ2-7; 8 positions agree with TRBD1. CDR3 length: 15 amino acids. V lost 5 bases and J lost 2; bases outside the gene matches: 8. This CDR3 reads CASSRTGRRAYEQYF. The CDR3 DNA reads TGTGCCAGCAGTCGGACAGGGAGAAGGGCCTACGAGCAGTACTTC.

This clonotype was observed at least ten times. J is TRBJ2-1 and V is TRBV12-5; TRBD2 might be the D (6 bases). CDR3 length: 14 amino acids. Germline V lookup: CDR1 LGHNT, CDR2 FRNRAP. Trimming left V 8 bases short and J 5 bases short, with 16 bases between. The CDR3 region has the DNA TGTGCTAGTACTTCAGGCGGGAAAAACAATGAGCAGTTCTTC. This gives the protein CASTSGGKNNEQFF.

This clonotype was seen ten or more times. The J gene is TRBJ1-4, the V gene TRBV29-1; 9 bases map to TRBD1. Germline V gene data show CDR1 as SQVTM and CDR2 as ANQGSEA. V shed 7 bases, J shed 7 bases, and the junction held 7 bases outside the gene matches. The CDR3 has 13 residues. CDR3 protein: CSGLDRGSEKLFF. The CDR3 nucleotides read TGCAGCGGACTGGACAGGGGCAGTGAAAAACTGTTTTTT.

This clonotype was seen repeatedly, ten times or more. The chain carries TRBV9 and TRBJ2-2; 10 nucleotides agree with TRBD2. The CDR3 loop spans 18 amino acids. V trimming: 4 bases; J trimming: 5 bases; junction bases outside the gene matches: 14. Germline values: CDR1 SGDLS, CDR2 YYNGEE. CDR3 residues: CASSPRGSGGRRTGELFF. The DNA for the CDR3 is TGTGCCAGCAGCCCCCGTGGTAGCGGGGGGAGGCGGACCGGGGAGCTGTTTTTT.

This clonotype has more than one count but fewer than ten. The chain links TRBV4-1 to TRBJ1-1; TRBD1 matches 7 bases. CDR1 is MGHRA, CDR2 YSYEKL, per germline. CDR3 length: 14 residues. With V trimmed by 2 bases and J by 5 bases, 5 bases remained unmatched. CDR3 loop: CASSQPQGRTEAFF. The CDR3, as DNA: TGCGCCAGCAGCCAACCACAGGGGAGGACTGAAGCTTTCTTT.

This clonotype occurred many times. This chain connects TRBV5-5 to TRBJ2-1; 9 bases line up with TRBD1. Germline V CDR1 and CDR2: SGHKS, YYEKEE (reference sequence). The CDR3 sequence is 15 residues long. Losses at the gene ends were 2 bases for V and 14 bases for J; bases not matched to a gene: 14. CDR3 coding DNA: TGTGCCAGCAGCTTTTCCGGGACAGGGAATTCGGGGGAGTTCTTC. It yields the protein CASSFSGTGNSGEFF.

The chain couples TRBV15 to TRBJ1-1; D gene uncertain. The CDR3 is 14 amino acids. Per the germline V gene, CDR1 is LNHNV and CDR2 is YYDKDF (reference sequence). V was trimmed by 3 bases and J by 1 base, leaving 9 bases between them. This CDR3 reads CATSSRTRNTEAFF. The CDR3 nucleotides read TGTGCCACCAGCAGCCGGACGCGGAACACTGAAGCTTTCTTT.

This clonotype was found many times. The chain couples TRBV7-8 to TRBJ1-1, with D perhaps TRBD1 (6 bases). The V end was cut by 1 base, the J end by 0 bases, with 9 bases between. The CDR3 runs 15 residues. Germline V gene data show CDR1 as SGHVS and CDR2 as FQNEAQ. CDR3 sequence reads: CASSLVRTVNTEAFF. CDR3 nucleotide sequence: TGTGCCAGCAGCTTAGTGAGGACAGTGAACACTGAAGCTTTCTTT.

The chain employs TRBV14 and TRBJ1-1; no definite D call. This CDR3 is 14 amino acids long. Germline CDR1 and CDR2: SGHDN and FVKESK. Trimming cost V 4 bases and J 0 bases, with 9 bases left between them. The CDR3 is CASSREWVNTEAFF. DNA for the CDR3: TGTGCCAGCAGCCGAGAATGGGTGAACACTGAAGCTTTCTTT. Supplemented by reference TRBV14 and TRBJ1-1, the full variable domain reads EAGVTQFPSHSVIEKGQTVTLRCDPISGHDNLYWYRRVMGKEIKFLLHFVKESKQDESGMPNNRFLAERTGGTYSTLKVQPAELEDSGVYFCASSREWVNTEAFFGQGTRLTVV.

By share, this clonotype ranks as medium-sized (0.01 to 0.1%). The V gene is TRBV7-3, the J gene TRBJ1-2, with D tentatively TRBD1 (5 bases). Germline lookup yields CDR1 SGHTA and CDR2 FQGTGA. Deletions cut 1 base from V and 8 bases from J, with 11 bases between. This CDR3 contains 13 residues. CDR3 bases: TGTGCCAGCAGCTTAAGCGGGGGTCGGGGCTACACCTTC. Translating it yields CASSLSGGRGYTF.

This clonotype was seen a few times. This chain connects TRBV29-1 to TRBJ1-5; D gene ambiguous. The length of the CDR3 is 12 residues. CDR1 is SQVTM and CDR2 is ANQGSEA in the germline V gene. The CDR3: CNLDGSNQPQHF. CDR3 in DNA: TGCAATTTGGATGGTAGCAATCAGCCCCAGCATTTT.